The 10 T cell receptor beta chains below were found in one sample sequenced in a study of T cell responses to AZD1222 COVID-19 vaccine. Here immunoSEQ multiplex PCR was the method, and the copy in TCRdb shows in-frame clones only, minus some. The sample has over 85,000 clones; 85% to 90% are singletons. The starting material was peripheral blood, obtained on day 0 of AZD1222 vaccination. Receptors were obtained from an adult in good health.

The V gene is TRBV28, the J gene TRBJ2-1; the match to TRBD2 covers 13 bases. CDR1 MDHEN and CDR2 SYDVKM come from the germline V gene. This CDR3 region has 14 residues. V trimming: 7 bases; J trimming: 16 bases; junction bases outside the gene matches: 13. CDR3 residues: CASTPGLAGVLPFF. CDR3 coding DNA: TGTGCCAGCACCCCCGGACTAGCGGGAGTCCTCCCTTTCTTC.

J is TRBJ2-7 and V is TRBV7-2, with TRBD2 matching 11 bases. V dropped 5 bases and J dropped 1; count of bases not matched to a gene: 4. Germline CDR1 and CDR2: SGHTA and FQGNSA. The CDR3 contains 15 residues. CDR3 protein: CASSPGLAVSYEQYF. The CDR3 DNA follows: TGTGCCAGCAGCCCGGGACTAGCGGTTTCCTACGAGCAGTACTTC.

This chain connects TRBV30 to TRBJ1-1; a possible D gene is TRBD1 (5 bases). The germline V gene encodes CDR1 GTSNPN and CDR2 SVGIG (reference sequence). This CDR3 contains 16 residues. The V and J ends lost 0 bases and 0 bases respectively, with 14 bases between them. CDR3 loop: CAWSVGGGSMNTEAFF. CDR3 sequence (DNA): TGTGCCTGGAGTGTGGGGGGAGGGTCAATGAACACTGAAGCTTTCTTT. Using reference TRBV30 and TRBJ1-1 for the parts outside the CDR3, the full variable domain is SQTIHQWPATLVQPVGSPLSLECTVEGTSNPNLYWYRQAAGRGLQLLFYSVGIGQISSEVPQNLSASRPQDRQFILSSKKLLLSDSGFYLCAWSVGGGSMNTEAFFGQGTRLTVV.

This clone has just one count. This chain connects TRBV5-1 to TRBJ2-2, with TRBD2 matching 7 bases. CDR3 length: 17 amino acids. CDR1 and CDR2 from the germline V gene are SGHRS and YFSETQ. The junction had 12 bases not matched to a gene; V was cut back by 6 bases and J by 1 base. DNA of the CDR3: TGCGCCAGCACCCTCCTTCCAGGGAGGGGGAACACCGGGGAGCTGTTTTTT. Translated, it gives CASTLLPGRGNTGELFF.

The chain joins TRBV28 to TRBJ2-7; TRBD1 is a possible D gene (6 bases). V dropped 6 bases and J dropped 6 bases, with 9 bases sitting between them. The length of the CDR3 is 11 residues. Germline lookup yields CDR1 MDHEN and CDR2 SYDVKM. CDR3 DNA sequence: TGTGCCAGCAGATCAGGGGTCGAGCAGTACTTC. This gives the protein CASRSGVEQYF.

This clone occurred a few times. The chain recombines TRBV6-6 with TRBJ2-7, with 7 bases that match TRBD1. CDR1 and CDR2 from the germline V gene are MNHNY and SVGAGI (reference sequence). The CDR3 runs to 15 residues. Trimming took 5 bases from V and 0 from J; bases not matched to a gene: 7. CDR3 DNA: TGTGCCAGCAGTCTCGAAGGGGGCCTCTCCTACGAGCAGTACTTC. As protein: CASSLEGGLSYEQYF.

V is TRBV18 and J is TRBJ1-1; 7 bases match TRBD1. V trimming: 4 bases; J trimming: 3 bases; junction bases outside the gene matches: 14. Germline loops: CDR1 KGHSH, CDR2 LQKENI. This CDR3 region has 17 residues. CDR3 coding DNA: TGTGCCAGCTCACTACTAAATTACCGACAGGGCGACACTGAAGCTTTCTTT. Encoded protein: CASSLLNYRQGDTEAFF. The whole variable domain, filled in from reference TRBV18 and TRBJ1-1, reads NAGVMQNPRHLVRRRGQEARLRCSPMKGHSHVYWYRQLPEEGLKFMVYLQKENIIDESGMPKERFSAEFPKEGPSILRIQQVVRGDSAAYFCASSLLNYRQGDTEAFFGQGTRLTVV.

V gene TRBV7-9 combines with J gene TRBJ1-6, with 9 bases lining up with TRBD1. V gave up 1 base and J gave up 0 bases; unmatched junction bases: 7. Germline V lookup: CDR1 SEHNR, CDR2 FQNEAQ (reference sequence). This CDR3 contains 19 residues. CDR3 sequence (DNA): TGTGCCAGCAGCTTAGGACAGGGGGATAGCTTCTCCTATAATTCACCCCTCCACTTT. It specifies CASSLGQGDSFSYNSPLHF.

This clone was detected once. This chain links TRBV7-2 with TRBJ2-7; 9 nucleotides match TRBD2. The CDR3 loop spans 15 amino acids. Germline V gene sequence: CDR1 SGHTA, CDR2 FQGNSA. V was pared by 0 bases and J by 6 bases, with 6 bases of the junction left unmatched. The CDR3 spells CASSLAHAGGLEQYF. The CDR3 region has the DNA TGTGCCAGCAGCTTAGCCCACGCGGGAGGGCTCGAGCAGTACTTC.

Only a few counts were recorded for this clone. The gene calls are TRBV30 and TRBJ2-1, with D tentatively TRBD1 or TRBD2 (5 bases each). The germline V and J ends were trimmed by 0 bases and 16 bases, with 19 bases remaining between them. The CDR3 loop spans 13 amino acids. Germline V gene lookup returns CDR1 GTSNPN and CDR2 SVGIG (reference sequence). As DNA, the CDR3 is TGTGCCTGGAGTGTACTACCCCTGGGGGTCGGATTCTTC. Protein: CAWSVLPLGVGFF.